The rows below give T cell receptor beta chains drawn from one sample of a study of T cell responses to AZD1222 COVID-19 vaccine. Assay used: immunoSEQ multiplex PCR; TCRdb lists only in-frame clones, some missing. The sample includes roughly 150,000 clones, roughly nine tenths of them seen just once. The starting material was peripheral blood, obtained after recovery from COVID-19. These receptor sequences come from an adult who had recovered from COVID-19. Both conserved end residues are part of each CDR3. A D gene is named only where the DNA matches it firmly. Some rows mark clone size as missing; the rest say once, few, many or name a class of expanded clone.

TRBV2	.	TRBJ2-5	.	TGTGCCAGCAGTGAGGGACCGGCGTACTTC	CASSEGPAYF
TRBV2	.	TRBJ1-5	.	TGTGCCAGCAGTGTGGGTGCGAGCAATCAGCCCCAGCATTTT	CASSVGASNQPQHF
TRBV4-3	TRBD2	TRBJ2-3	.	TGCGCCAGCAGCCAAGAGCTAGCGGGGGGGGCAGATACGCAGTATTTT	CASSQELAGGADTQYF
TRBV19	.	TRBJ1-2	once	TGTGCCAGTAGTTCCGCCGGAGGGGGGGGCTATGGCTACACCTTC	CASSSAGGGGYGYTF
TRBV9	.	TRBJ1-5	.	TGTGCCAGCAGCGCGAGGGCGTGGGGGGTAGGTCAGCCCCAGCATTTT	CASSARAWGVGQPQHF
TRBV6-5	.	TRBJ2-3	.	TGTGCCAGCAGCCTAGGCGGGAGCACAGATACGCAGTATTTT	CASSLGGSTDTQYF
TRBV5-1	TRBD2	TRBJ2-7	.	TGCGCCAGCAGCTTGGAGAGCGGGAGGTACGAGCAGTACTTC	CASSLESGRYEQYF
TRBV3-1/TRBV3-2	TRBD2	TRBJ2-5	once	TGTGCCAGCAGCCCTGGGCTAGCGGGAGGTGAGACCCAGTACTTC	CASSPGLAGGETQYF
TRBV6-1	.	TRBJ2-7	.	TGTGCCAGCAGTGAAGCGAGGCAGGACTTC	CASSEARQDF
TRBV7-2	.	TRBJ2-5	.	TGTGCCAGCAGCTTAGCATTGGGGGAAGAGACCCAGTACTTC	CASSLALGEETQYF
TRBV13	.	TRBJ1-1	once	TGTGCCAGCAGCTTATTGGTTCCAGGGCAGAACACTGAAGCTTTCTTT	CASSLLVPGQNTEAFF
TRBV5-6	.	TRBJ2-7	.	TGTGCCAGCAGCTTGGCCCGGACTACCTACGAGCAGTACTTC	CASSLARTTYEQYF
TRBV5-1	.	TRBJ2-2	.	TGCGCCAGCAGCTTTGGGGGCACCGGGGAGCTGTTTTTT	CASSFGGTGELFF
TRBV4-2	TRBD2	TRBJ2-3	.	TGTGCCAGCAGCCAAGATCTAGCGGGGGGCACAGATACGCAGTATTTT	CASSQDLAGGTDTQYF
TRBV28	TRBD2	TRBJ2-3	.	TGTGCCAGCAGTCCTAGCGGGAGAGGCACAGATACGCAGTATTTT	CASSPSGRGTDTQYF
TRBV19	.	TRBJ2-7	.	TGTGCCAGTAGTATCGCAGGTAGCTCCTACGAGCAGTACTTC	CASSIAGSSYEQYF
TRBV5-1	.	TRBJ1-1	.	TGCGCCAGCAGCACGGACAGTGTCACTGAAGCTTTCTTT	CASSTDSVTEAFF
TRBV3-1/TRBV3-2	.	TRBJ1-1	.	TGTGCCAGCAGCCAAGTGAAAGGGGAGACTTTCTTT	CASSQVKGETFF
TRBV18	.	TRBJ1-1	.	TGTGCCAGCTCACCACCACAGGGATCGAACACTGAAGCTTTCTTT	CASSPPQGSNTEAFF
TRBV3-1/TRBV3-2	TRBD2	TRBJ2-3	.	TGTGCCAGCAGCCGGAAATTCTCACTAGCGGGAGGGCTAGATACGCAGTATTTT	CASSRKFSLAGGLDTQYF
TRBV5-1	TRBD1	TRBJ2-3	.	TGCGCCAGCAGCTGGACAGGACAGGGTCTTACAGATACGCAGTATTTT	CASSWTGQGLTDTQYF
TRBV19	.	TRBJ1-4	.	TGTGCCAGTAGTATAGATCCCTTCACAGGCGGAAAACTGTTTTTT	CASSIDPFTGGKLFF
TRBV10-3	.	TRBJ1-2	.	TGTGCCATCAGTGTACAGGTTCTCTATGGCTACACCTTC	CAISVQVLYGYTF
TRBV21-1	.	TRBJ1-2	.	TGTGCCAGCACCCCGCAGGGGGCCTTTTGCGGCTACACCTTC	CASTPQGAFCGYTF
TRBV6-2/TRBV6-3	.	TRBJ2-5	few	TGTGCCAGCAGTTCCTCAGACAGGGAGACCCAGTACTTC	CASSSSDRETQYF
TRBV7-3	.	TRBJ2-3	.	TGTGCCAGCAGCTTTTCCGGGACAAAAGATACGCAGTATTTT	CASSFSGTKDTQYF
TRBV14	.	TRBJ2-3	.	TGTGCCAGCAGCAACCTCCGACCGGCAGATACGCAGTATTTT	CASSNLRPADTQYF
TRBV7-3	TRBD2	TRBJ2-5	.	TGTGCCAGCAGCCGGGTAGCGGGGGAGACCCAGTACTTC	CASSRVAGETQYF
TRBV4-3	.	TRBJ1-2	.	TGCGCCAGCAGCCAAGATCGGGGGTCTGGCTACACCTTC	CASSQDRGSGYTF
TRBV7-3	.	TRBJ2-1	.	TGTGCCAGCAGTCGACAGGTTGGCAATGAGCAGTTCTTC	CASSRQVGNEQFF
TRBV15	TRBD2	TRBJ2-1	.	TGTGCCACCAGCAGTGGGTCGGGAGGGGCCAGGAGTGAGCAGTTCTTC	CATSSGSGGARSEQFF
TRBV5-1	TRBD2	TRBJ2-3	.	TGCGCCAGCAGCTTCGAGGCGGGGAGGGTGACAGATACGCAGTATTTT	CASSFEAGRVTDTQYF
TRBV12-3/TRBV12-4	.	TRBJ2-3	.	TGTGCCAGCAGGAGACAGGCCACAGATACGCAGTATTTT	CASRRQATDTQYF
TRBV27	TRBD1	TRBJ1-5	.	TGTGCCAGCAGTAAGGACAGGTCTCAGCCCCAGCATTTT	CASSKDRSQPQHF
TRBV3-1/TRBV3-2	TRBD1	TRBJ1-2	.	TGTGCCAGCAGGCCCGGACAGGGGAACGGTGGCTACACCTTC	CASRPGQGNGGYTF
TRBV9	.	TRBJ1-1	.	TGTGCCAGCAGCGAAAATCGATTAAACACTGAAGCTTTCTTT	CASSENRLNTEAFF
TRBV7-9	TRBD1	TRBJ2-7	.	TGTGCCAGCAGTTCCGGGACAGGGGGCGGCGAGCAGTACTTC	CASSSGTGGGEQYF
TRBV11-3	.	TRBJ2-1	.	TGTGCCAGCAGCTTAAAGGGGAGCTCCTACAATGAGCAGTTCTTC	CASSLKGSSYNEQFF
TRBV7-8	.	TRBJ2-7	.	TGTGCCAGCAGCTTCCCAGCCTCCTACGAGCAGTACTTC	CASSFPASYEQYF
TRBV28	TRBD1	TRBJ1-4	once	TGTGCCAGCATTGGCACAGGGGTTGAAAAACTGTTTTTT	CASIGTGVEKLFF
TRBV9	TRBD2	TRBJ2-3	.	TGTGCCAGCAGCGTAGGTTGGACTAGCGGAATGTTCCTCCCAGATACGCAGTATTTT	CASSVGWTSGMFLPDTQYF
TRBV2	TRBD1	TRBJ2-1	.	TGTGCCAGCAGTGAAGGGACAGGGGGCACTCAAGGTGAGCAGTTCTTC	CASSEGTGGTQGEQFF
TRBV5-4	.	TRBJ2-1	.	TGTGCCAGCAGCTCATCTTTCGGTAGCTACAATGAGCAGTTCTTC	CASSSSFGSYNEQFF
TRBV4-1	TRBD1	TRBJ2-3	.	TGCGCCAGCAGTAACACAGGGGTTTGGGCAGATACGCAGTATTTT	CASSNTGVWADTQYF
TRBV15	.	TRBJ2-7	.	TGTGCCACCAGCAGATCCGCCGCAGAGACCTACGAGCAGTACTTC	CATSRSAAETYEQYF
TRBV3-1/TRBV3-2	.	TRBJ1-1	once	TGTGCCAGCAGCCAATTTTTAGCCACTGAAGCTTTCTTT	CASSQFLATEAFF
TRBV19	.	TRBJ1-3	few	TGTGCCAGTAGTATACGACAGAGCTCTGGAAACACCATATATTTT	CASSIRQSSGNTIYF
TRBV7-7	.	TRBJ2-5	.	TGTGCTAGCAGCTTCGGATATCAAGAGACCCAGTACTTC	CASSFGYQETQYF